These 4 T cell receptor beta chains share one sample of origin, sequenced in a study of CD8 T cells in ankylosing spondylitis. TCRdb itself ran the 5' RACE reads through MiXCR, one entry per CDR3 protein. The sample has 200,000 to 300,000 distinct CDR3 sequences, approximately 11% seen once. The material sequenced was blood, either unsorted or a sorted T cell fraction (not recorded which). These receptors were obtained from a male donor with ankylosing spondylitis or in good health (not recorded which).

The CDR3 DNA is TGTGCCAGCAGGAGAAGCGGGGGGGATAACTACGAGCAGTACTTC. Residues: CASRRSGGDNYEQYF. The chain uses TRBV2 and TRBJ2-7, with TRBD2 matching 10 bases. The CDR3 has 15 amino acids. The trim removed 6 bases at V and 3 bases at J, leaving 8 bases unmatched. Looked up from germline, CDR1 is SNHLY and CDR2 is FYNNEI.

This clonotype has at least ten counts. CDR3 in amino acids: CASSLWAQQGMNTEAFF. The DNA for the CDR3 is TGCGCCAGCAGCTTGTGGGCCCAACAGGGGATGAACACTGAAGCTTTCTTT. The rearrangement joins TRBV5-1 to TRBJ1-1, with 7 bases matching TRBD1. Per the germline V gene, CDR1 is SGHRS and CDR2 is YFSETQ. The trim removed 1 base at V and 0 bases at J, leaving 9 bases unmatched. The CDR3 is 17 amino acids.

This clonotype was observed many times. The rearrangement links TRBV7-6 to TRBJ2-3; D could derive from TRBD1 or TRBD2 (5 bases each). This CDR3 comprises 17 residues. Per the germline V gene, CDR1 is SGHVS and CDR2 is FNYEAQ. V lost 4 bases to trimming and J lost 1 base, with 18 bases between them. Written as DNA, the CDR3 is TGTGCCAGCAGCTCACTTACATTGGGACCACGCACAGATACGCAGTATTTT. Its protein is CASSSLTLGPRTDTQYF.

There are many counts of this clonotype. V usage is TRBV20-1 and J usage is TRBJ2-3; D is uncertain. This CDR3 has 11 residues. The V end lost 4 bases, the J end lost 6 bases, and 8 bases lay between the germline ends. The germline CDR1 and CDR2 sequences are DFQATT and SNEGSKA (reference sequence). The DNA of the CDR3 is TGCAGTGCTACCAACCCGGATACGCAGTATTTT. Translating it yields CSATNPDTQYF.